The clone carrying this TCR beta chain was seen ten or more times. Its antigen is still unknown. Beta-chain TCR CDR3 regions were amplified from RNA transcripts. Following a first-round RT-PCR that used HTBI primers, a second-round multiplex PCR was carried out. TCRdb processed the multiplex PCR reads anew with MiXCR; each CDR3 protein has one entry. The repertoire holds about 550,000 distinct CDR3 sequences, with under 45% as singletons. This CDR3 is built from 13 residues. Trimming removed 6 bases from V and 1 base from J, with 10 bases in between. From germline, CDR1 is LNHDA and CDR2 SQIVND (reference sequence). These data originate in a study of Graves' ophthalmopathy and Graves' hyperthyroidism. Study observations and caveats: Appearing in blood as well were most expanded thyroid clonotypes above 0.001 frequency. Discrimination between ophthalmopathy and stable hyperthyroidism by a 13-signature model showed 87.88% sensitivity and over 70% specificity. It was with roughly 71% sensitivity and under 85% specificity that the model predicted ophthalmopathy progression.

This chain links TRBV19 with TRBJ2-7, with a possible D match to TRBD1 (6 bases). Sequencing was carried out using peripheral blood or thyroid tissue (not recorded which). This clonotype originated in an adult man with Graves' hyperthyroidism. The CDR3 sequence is CASRGTPSYEQYF. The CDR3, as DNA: TGTGCCAGTAGGGGGACACCTTCCTACGAGCAGTACTTC.